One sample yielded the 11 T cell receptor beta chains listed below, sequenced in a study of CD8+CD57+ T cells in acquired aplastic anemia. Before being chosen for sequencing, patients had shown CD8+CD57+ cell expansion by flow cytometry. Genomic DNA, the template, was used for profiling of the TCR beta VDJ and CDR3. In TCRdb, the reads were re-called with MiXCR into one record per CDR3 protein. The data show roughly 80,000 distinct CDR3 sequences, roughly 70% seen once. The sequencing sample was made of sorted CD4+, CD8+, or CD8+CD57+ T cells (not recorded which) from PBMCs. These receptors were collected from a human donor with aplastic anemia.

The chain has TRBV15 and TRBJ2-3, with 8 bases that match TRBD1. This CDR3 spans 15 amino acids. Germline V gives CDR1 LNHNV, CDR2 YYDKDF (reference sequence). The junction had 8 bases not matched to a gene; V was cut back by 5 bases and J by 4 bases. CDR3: CATSPKDRESDTQYF. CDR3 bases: TGTGCCACCAGCCCAAAGGACAGGGAGTCAGATACGCAGTATTTT.

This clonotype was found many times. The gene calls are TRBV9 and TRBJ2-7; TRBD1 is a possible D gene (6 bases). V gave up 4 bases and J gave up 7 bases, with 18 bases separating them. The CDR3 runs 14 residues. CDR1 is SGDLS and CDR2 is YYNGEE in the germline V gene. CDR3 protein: CASSPRTELGEQYF. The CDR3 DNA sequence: TGTGCCAGCAGCCCCCGGACAGAATTGGGGGAGCAGTACTTC.

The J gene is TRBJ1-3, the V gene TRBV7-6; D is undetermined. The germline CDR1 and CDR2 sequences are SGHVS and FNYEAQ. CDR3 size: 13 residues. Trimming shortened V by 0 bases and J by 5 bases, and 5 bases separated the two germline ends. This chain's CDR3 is CASSLADRNTIYF. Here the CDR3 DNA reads TGTGCCAGCAGCTTAGCGGACCGAAACACCATATATTTT.

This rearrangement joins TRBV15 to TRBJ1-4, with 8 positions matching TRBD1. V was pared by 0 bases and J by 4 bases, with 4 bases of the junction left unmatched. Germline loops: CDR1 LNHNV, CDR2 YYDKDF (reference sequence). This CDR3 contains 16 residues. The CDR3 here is CATSRDRDRGNEKLFF. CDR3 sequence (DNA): TGTGCCACCAGCAGAGATCGAGACAGGGGTAATGAAAAACTGTTTTTT.

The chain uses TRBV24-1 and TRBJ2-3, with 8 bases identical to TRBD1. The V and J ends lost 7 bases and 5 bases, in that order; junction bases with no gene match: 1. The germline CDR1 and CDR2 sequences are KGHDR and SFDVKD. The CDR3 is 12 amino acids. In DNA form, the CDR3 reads TGTGCCACCAGGGACAGGGTAGATACGCAGTATTTT. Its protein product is CATRDRVDTQYF.

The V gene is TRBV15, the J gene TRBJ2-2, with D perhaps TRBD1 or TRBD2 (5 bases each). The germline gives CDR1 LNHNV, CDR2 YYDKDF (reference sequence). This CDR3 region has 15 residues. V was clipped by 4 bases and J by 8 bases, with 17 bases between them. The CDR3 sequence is CATSTYGGSSGELFF. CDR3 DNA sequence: TGTGCCACCAGCACGTATGGGGGTTCTTCTGGGGAGCTGTTTTTT.

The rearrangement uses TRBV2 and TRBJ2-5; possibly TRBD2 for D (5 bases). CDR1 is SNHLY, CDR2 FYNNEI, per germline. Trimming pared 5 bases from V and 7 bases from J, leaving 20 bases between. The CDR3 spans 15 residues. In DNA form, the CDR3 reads TGTGCCAGCAGTTTTCGCTTTAGCCTTGAGGGGACCCAGTACTTC. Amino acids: CASSFRFSLEGTQYF.

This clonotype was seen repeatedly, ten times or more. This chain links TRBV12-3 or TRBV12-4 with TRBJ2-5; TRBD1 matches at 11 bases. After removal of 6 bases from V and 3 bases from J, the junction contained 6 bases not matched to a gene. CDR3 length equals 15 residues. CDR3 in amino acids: CASRGQGATEETQYF. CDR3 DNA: TGTGCCAGCAGAGGACAGGGGGCGACTGAAGAGACCCAGTACTTC.

The CDR3 region is CASSWGTGGDSTEAFF. CDR3 sequence (DNA): TGTGCCAGCAGCTGGGGGACAGGGGGGGATAGCACTGAAGCTTTCTTT. The chain has TRBV11-1 and TRBJ1-1; 11 nucleotides agree with TRBD1. Germline loops: CDR1 SGHAT, CDR2 FQDESV (reference sequence). This CDR3 is built from 16 residues. V lost 4 bases to trimming and J lost 4 bases; unmatched junction nucleotides: 8.

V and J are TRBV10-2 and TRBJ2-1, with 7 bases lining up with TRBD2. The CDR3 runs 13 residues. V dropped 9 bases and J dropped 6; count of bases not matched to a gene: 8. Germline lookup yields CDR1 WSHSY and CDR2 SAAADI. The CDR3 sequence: CASSTGTINEQFF. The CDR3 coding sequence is TGCGCCAGTTCGACCGGGACTATCAATGAGCAGTTCTTC.

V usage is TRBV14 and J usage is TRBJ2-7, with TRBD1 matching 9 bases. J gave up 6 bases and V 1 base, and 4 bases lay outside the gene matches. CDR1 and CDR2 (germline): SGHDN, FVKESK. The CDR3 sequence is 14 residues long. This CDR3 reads CASSQVDRGIEQYF. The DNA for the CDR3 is TGTGCCAGCAGCCAAGTCGACAGGGGGATCGAGCAGTACTTC.